Listed here are 14 T cell receptor beta chains from one sample, sequenced in a study of neurological immune-mediated disorders. TCRdb processed the 5' RACE reads anew with MiXCR; each CDR3 protein has one entry. The table shows tens of thousands of distinct CDR3 sequences, with under 4.5% occurring only once. The sample taken for sequencing was PBMCs. The receptors derive from a woman between 50 and 59 years old with multiple sclerosis.

This clonotype was seen ten or more times. This chain links TRBV27 with TRBJ2-1, with 11 bases aligning to TRBD2. The CDR3 loop spans 15 amino acids. The germline V gene encodes CDR1 MNHEY and CDR2 SMNVEV (reference sequence). J was trimmed by 3 bases and V by 5 bases; bases with no gene match: 3. The CDR3 reads CASSTGTSGYNEQFF. The CDR3 coding sequence is TGTGCCAGCAGTACGGGGACTAGCGGCTACAATGAGCAGTTCTTC.

This clonotype has a count of ten or more. This chain joins TRBV5-1 and TRBJ1-4, with D possibly being TRBD1 (5 bases). The CDR3 is made up of 16 amino acids. Trimming removed 2 bases at V and 7 bases at J, with 18 bases between. Germline lookup yields CDR1 SGHRS and CDR2 YFSETQ. CDR3: CASSLYWDPKGEKLFF. The CDR3 DNA reads as TGCGCCAGCAGCTTATATTGGGACCCAAAGGGTGAAAAACTGTTTTTT.

This clonotype was counted ten times or more. The chain uses TRBV7-6 and TRBJ2-7; D call uncertain. The CDR3 spans 12 residues. The V end was cut by 5 bases, the J end by 6 bases, with 11 bases between. Germline V gene sequence: CDR1 SGHVS, CDR2 FNYEAQ. The CDR3 DNA reads as TGTGCCAGCAGCCCCCTTCTGGGCGAGCAGTACTTC. This sequence encodes CASSPLLGEQYF.

The chain links TRBV27 to TRBJ1-3, with D maybe TRBD1 (5 bases). The V end lost 5 bases, the J end lost 12 bases, and 11 bases lay between the germline ends. Germline loops: CDR1 MNHEY, CDR2 SMNVEV (reference sequence). The CDR3 sequence is 11 residues long. CDR3 loop: CASSGGKNIYF. CDR3 nucleotide sequence: TGTGCCAGCAGTGGGGGAAAAAACATATATTTT.

In this sample, this clonotype turned up many times. The chain is built from TRBV7-2 and TRBJ1-2, with a tentative D call TRBD1 (6 bases). The CDR3 totals 13 residues. Looked up from germline, CDR1 is SGHTA and CDR2 is FQGNSA. Trimming shortened V by 3 bases and J by 6 bases, and 11 bases separated the two germline ends. Here the CDR3 DNA reads TGTGCCAGCAGCTTCCGGGACATGAATGGCTACACCTTC. The encoded protein is CASSFRDMNGYTF.

The sample holds many counts of this clonotype. The rearrangement uses TRBV6-2 or TRBV6-3 and TRBJ2-2, with 8 nucleotides matching TRBD1. The germline V gene encodes CDR1 MNHEY and CDR2 SVGEGT. This CDR3 contains 16 residues. With V trimmed by 2 bases and J by 2 bases, 4 bases remained unmatched. The CDR3: CASSYPGQGNTGELFF. DNA for the CDR3: TGTGCCAGCAGTTACCCTGGACAGGGTAACACCGGGGAGCTGTTTTTT.

This clonotype has more than one count but fewer than ten. The gene calls are TRBV19 and TRBJ1-5; D is unclear. CDR1 is LNHDA and CDR2 is SQIVND in the germline V gene (reference sequence). V was clipped by 3 bases and J by 0 bases, with 12 bases between them. The CDR3 covers 16 residues. Here the CDR3 DNA reads TGTGCCAGTAGTATGGGAACACGCTATAGCAATCAGCCCCAGCATTTT. Protein: CASSMGTRYSNQPQHF.

This clonotype was observed a handful of times. The chain couples TRBV6-2 or TRBV6-3 to TRBJ1-5; D gene uncertain. Looked up from germline, CDR1 is MNHEY and CDR2 is SVGEGT. V dropped 0 bases and J dropped 3 bases, with 6 bases sitting between them. The CDR3 sequence is 14 residues long. CDR3 DNA sequence: TGTGCCAGCAGTTACTCTGGGAACAATCAGCCCCAGCATTTT. This gives the protein CASSYSGNNQPQHF.

The J gene is TRBJ2-6, the V gene TRBV12-3 or TRBV12-4; D call uncertain. The CDR3 spans 14 residues. V was trimmed by 5 bases and J by 4 bases, leaving 9 bases between them. CDR3 protein: CASSPGWGANVLTF. As DNA, the CDR3 is TGTGCCAGCAGTCCTGGCTGGGGGGCCAACGTCCTGACTTTC.

This clonotype appeared many times. V usage is TRBV7-2 and J usage is TRBJ2-5; 7 positions agree with TRBD1. The CDR3 is 13 amino acids. Per germline, CDR1 SGHTA and CDR2 FQGNSA. With V trimmed by 5 bases and J by 3 bases, 3 bases remained unmatched. The CDR3 DNA sequence: TGTGCCAGCAGCCCAACAGGGGAAGAGACCCAGTACTTC. It translates to CASSPTGEETQYF.

This clonotype was observed many times. The chain links TRBV7-9 to TRBJ1-1; weak D call: TRBD1 (5 bases). V was clipped by 6 bases and J by 1 base, with 12 bases between them. The length of the CDR3 is 14 residues. CDR1 SEHNR and CDR2 FQNEAQ come from the germline V gene (reference sequence). CDR3 protein: CASRVGGSNTEAFF. Written as DNA, the CDR3 is TGTGCCAGCAGGGTCGGGGGATCGAACACTGAAGCTTTCTTT.

This clonotype was detected only a few times. The chain is built from TRBV7-2 and TRBJ1-4; possible D gene TRBD1, 6 bases. This CDR3 has 13 amino acids. Trimming pared 5 bases from V and 6 bases from J, leaving 10 bases between. The germline gives CDR1 SGHTA, CDR2 FQGNSA. DNA of the CDR3: TGTGCCAGCAGCCAAAACAGGGATGAAAAACTGTTTTTT. Its protein is CASSQNRDEKLFF.

This clonotype was observed at least ten times. This chain uses TRBV6-1 with TRBJ1-5; TRBD1 matches at 8 bases. Germline values: CDR1 MNHNS, CDR2 SASEGT. Losses at the gene ends were 5 bases for V and 0 bases for J; bases not matched to a gene: 3. The CDR3 consists of 15 residues. CDR3 in DNA: TGTGCCAGCAGTATCGACAGGGGTAGCAATCAGCCCCAGCATTTT. Encoded protein: CASSIDRGSNQPQHF.

This clonotype occurred many times. The rearrangement links TRBV12-3 or TRBV12-4 to TRBJ2-4, with a tentative D call TRBD1 (5 bases). CDR3 length: 17 residues. V gave up 3 bases and J gave up 2 bases, with 17 bases separating them. CDR3 nucleotides: TGTGCCAGCAGTTTTTTCGGGCAGGGCAGGTCCAAAAACATTCAGTACTTC. This gives the protein CASSFFGQGRSKNIQYF.